The 13 T cell receptor beta chains below were found in one sample sequenced in a study of cytomegalovirus exposure and HLA in healthy donors. Libraries were prepared by immunoSEQ multiplex PCR; TCRdb keeps only in-frame clonotypes and omits some of them. The repertoire holds some 200,000 clones, about 86% seen once, with around 2.8% in the top ten. The sample taken for sequencing was PBMCs. Receptors were obtained from a young woman in good health and CMV-seropositive.

This chain links TRBV5-1 with TRBJ2-7, with TRBD2 matching over 7 bases. Germline V gene lookup returns CDR1 SGHRS and CDR2 YFSETQ. The CDR3 covers 16 residues. V lost 0 bases, J lost 0 bases, and 6 bases stayed unmatched. The CDR3 bases are TGCGCCAGCAGCTTGGGGTCGGGGGGAAGCTCCTACGAGCAGTACTTC. Translated: CASSLGSGGSSYEQYF. The complete variable domain, with remaining parts taken from reference TRBV5-1 and TRBJ2-7, reads KAGVTQTPRYLIKTRGQQVTLSCSPISGHRSVSWYQQTPGQGLQFLFEYFSETQRNKGNFPGRFSGRQFSNSRSEMNVSTLELGDSALYLCASSLGSGGSSYEQYFGPGTRLTVT.

Of note for this clone: One end of the junction is discordant with germline, which a read error may explain. The gene calls are TRBV6-1 and TRBJ2-2; 7 bases match TRBD1. CDR3 size: 17 residues. CDR1 and CDR2 (germline): MNHNS, SASEGT. CDR3 amino acids: CASREGGSTPNTGELFF. In DNA form, the CDR3 reads TGTGCCAGCAGGGAAGGGGGCTCTACTCCGAACACCGGGGAGCTGTTTTTT.

V is TRBV21-1 and J is TRBJ1-1; TRBD1 is the table's D call and was not checked against the DNA. TRBV21-1 is flagged as a pseudogene. The CDR3 loop spans 16 amino acids. Here the CDR3 reads CASSIPHPLMNTEAFF. The CDR3 nucleotides read TGTGCCAGCAGCATCCCACATCCCCTGATGAACACTGAAGCTTTCTTT.

The count of this clone is one. This rearrangement joins TRBV29-1 to TRBJ2-3; 8 positions agree with TRBD1. Germline lookup yields CDR1 SQVTM and CDR2 ANQGSEA. The CDR3 has 12 amino acids. The V gene end was trimmed by 6 bases and the J gene end by 10 bases; junction bases not matched to a gene: 9. CDR3 sequence: CSVDRGPRAQYF. As DNA, the CDR3 is TGCAGCGTCGACAGGGGCCCTCGTGCGCAGTATTTT.

A single count supports this clone. The chain has TRBV19 and TRBJ1-3; D ambiguous. The V end lost 6 bases, the J end lost 3 bases, and 6 bases lay between the germline ends. Germline assignment: CDR1 LNHDA and CDR2 SQIVND (reference sequence). The CDR3 totals 12 residues. CDR3 sequence: CASSKHGNTIYF. For the CDR3, the DNA is TGTGCCAGTAGCAAACATGGAAACACCATATATTTT.

J is TRBJ2-1 and V is TRBV7-3; D perhaps matches TRBD1 (6 bases). Trimming removed 4 bases from V and 4 bases from J, with 14 bases in between. The germline V gene encodes CDR1 SGHTA and CDR2 FQGTGA. The CDR3 is 15 residues long. This CDR3 reads CASSSGQTKYNEQFF. The CDR3 coding sequence is TGTGCCAGCAGCTCCGGACAGACGAAATACAATGAGCAGTTCTTC.

The V call is TRBV7-9, the J call TRBJ1-5, with D tentatively TRBD1 (5 bases). V lost 5 bases and J lost 0, with 8 bases in between. The CDR3 is 14 residues long. Germline CDR1 SEHNR, CDR2 FQNEAQ (reference sequence). DNA of the CDR3: TGTGCCAGCAGCCGGGGGAATAGCAATCAGCCCCAGCATTTT. It translates to CASSRGNSNQPQHF.

CDR3 bases: TGTGCCAGTAGTATAGACCGGGACACTGAAGCTTTCTTT. Translating gives CASSIDRDTEAFF. J is TRBJ1-1 and V is TRBV19, with D unresolved. The CDR3 is 13 residues long. V lost 0 bases and J 3 bases, leaving 5 bases between the germline ends. The germline CDR1 and CDR2 sequences are LNHDA and SQIVND (reference sequence). Together with reference TRBV19 and TRBJ1-1, the CDR3 gives the full variable domain: DGGITQSPKYLFRKEGQNVTLSCEQNLNHDAMYWYRQDPGQGLRLIYYSQIVNDFQKGDIAEGYSVSREKKESFPLTVTSAQKNPTAFYLCASSIDRDTEAFFGQGTRLTVV.

The chain employs TRBV27 and TRBJ1-3; D might be TRBD1 (5 bases). Germline CDR1 and CDR2: MNHEY and SMNVEV (reference sequence). The germline V and J ends were trimmed by 2 bases and 4 bases, with 6 bases remaining between them. The CDR3 runs 13 residues. DNA for the CDR3: TGTGCCAGCAGTTTAGCAGGGGGAAACACCATATATTTT. Translating gives CASSLAGGNTIYF.

There are a few counts of this clone. V usage is TRBV5-1 and J usage is TRBJ2-7, with 16 positions matching TRBD2. The V and J ends lost 7 bases and 4 bases, in that order; junction bases with no gene match: 8. Germline lookup yields CDR1 SGHRS and CDR2 YFSETQ. The CDR3 extends over 16 amino acids. CDR3: CASGPGLAGGLYEQYF. The DNA for the CDR3 is TGCGCCAGCGGTCCGGGACTAGCGGGGGGGTTGTACGAGCAGTACTTC.

The chain combines TRBV27 with TRBJ1-5, with D possibly TRBD1 on 6 matching bases. Germline values: CDR1 MNHEY, CDR2 SMNVEV (reference sequence). This CDR3 has 13 amino acids. The ends were cut back, 6 bases at V and 7 bases at J, with 13 bases in the middle. The DNA of the CDR3 is TGTGCCAGCAGAAACAGGGTTGGGCAGCCCCAGCATTTT. As protein: CASRNRVGQPQHF.

The chain recombines TRBV6-5 with TRBJ1-6, with a tentative D call TRBD1 (6 bases). Germline CDR1 reads MNHEY; CDR2 reads SVGAGI. Trimming took off 8 bases at V and 1 base at J, with 12 bases between the two ends. The CDR3 spans 15 residues. The chain's CDR3 is CASSIRGSYNSPLHF. The CDR3 DNA is TGTGCCAGCTCGATAAGGGGGTCCTATAATTCACCCCTCCACTTT.

This sequence joins TRBV11-3 and TRBJ2-7; possibly TRBD1 for D (7 bases). The germline V gene encodes CDR1 SGHNT and CDR2 YENEEA. The CDR3 length is 13 residues. V was pared by 5 bases and J by 3 bases, with 11 bases between. As DNA, the CDR3 is TGTGCCAGCAGCGCGGGACAGTTCTACGAGCAGTACTTC. Protein sequence: CASSAGQFYEQYF.